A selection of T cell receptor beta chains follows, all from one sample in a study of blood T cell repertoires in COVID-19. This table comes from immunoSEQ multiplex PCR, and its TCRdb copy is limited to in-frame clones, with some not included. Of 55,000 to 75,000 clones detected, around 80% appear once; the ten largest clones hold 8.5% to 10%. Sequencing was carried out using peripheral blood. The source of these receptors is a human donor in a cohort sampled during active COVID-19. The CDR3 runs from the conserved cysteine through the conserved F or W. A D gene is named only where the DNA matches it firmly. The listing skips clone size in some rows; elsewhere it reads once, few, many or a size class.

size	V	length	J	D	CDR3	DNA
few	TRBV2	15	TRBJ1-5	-	CASSDGVVGRQPQHF	TGTGCCAGCAGTGACGGGGTTGTAGGGCGACAGCCCCAGCATTTT
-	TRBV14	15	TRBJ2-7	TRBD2	CASSQLAGGSYEQYF	TGTGCCAGCAGCCAACTAGCGGGAGGGTCCTACGAGCAGTACTTC
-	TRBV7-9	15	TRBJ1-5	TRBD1	CASSLSGTGTQPQHF	TGTGCCAGCAGCTTATCCGGGACAGGGACGCAGCCCCAGCATTTT
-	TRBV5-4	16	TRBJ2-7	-	CASSLAGGGVTYEQYF	TGTGCCAGCAGCTTGGCCGGTGGGGGCGTAACCTACGAGCAGTACTTC
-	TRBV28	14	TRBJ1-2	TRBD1	CASSLGAGGYGYTF	TGTGCCAGCAGTTTAGGTGCAGGGGGTTATGGCTACACCTTC
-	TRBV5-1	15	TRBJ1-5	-	CASSSEGGRNQPQHF	TGCGCCAGCAGCTCAGAGGGGGGGAGAAATCAGCCCCAGCATTTT
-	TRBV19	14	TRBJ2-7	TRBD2	CASQKASGAYEQYF	TGTGCCAGTCAAAAGGCTAGCGGAGCCTACGAGCAGTACTTC
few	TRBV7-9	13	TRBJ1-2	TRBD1	CASSPGTADGYTF	TGTGCCAGCAGCCCCGGGACAGCTGATGGCTACACCTTC
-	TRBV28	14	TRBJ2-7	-	CASSFRRVSYEQYF	TGTGCCAGCAGTTTTAGGAGAGTAAGCTACGAGCAGTACTTC
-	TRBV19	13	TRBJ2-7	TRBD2	CASKTSGGYEQYF	TGTGCCAGTAAGACTAGCGGGGGCTACGAGCAGTACTTC
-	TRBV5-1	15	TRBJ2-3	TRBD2	CASSLAASGRDTQYF	TGCGCCAGCAGCTTGGCGGCTAGCGGGAGGGATACGCAGTATTTT
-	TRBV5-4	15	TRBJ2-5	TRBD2	CASSSTSGRVETQYF	TGTGCCAGCAGCTCTACTAGCGGGAGGGTTGAGACCCAGTACTTC
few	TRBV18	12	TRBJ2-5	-	CASSRAEETQYF	TGTGCCAGCTCACGAGCCGAAGAGACCCAGTACTTC
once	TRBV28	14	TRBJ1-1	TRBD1	CASPGGAENTEAFF	TGTGCCAGCCCAGGGGGCGCGGAGAACACTGAAGCTTTCTTT
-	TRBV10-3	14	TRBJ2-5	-	CAISESEVRKTQYF	TGTGCCATCAGTGAGTCGGAGGTTAGGAAGACCCAGTACTTC
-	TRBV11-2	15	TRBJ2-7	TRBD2	CASSVSREPAYEQYF	TGTGCCAGCAGCGTATCGCGGGAGCCAGCCTACGAGCAGTACTTC
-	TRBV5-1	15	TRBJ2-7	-	CASSLAPRGGHEQYF	TGCGCCAGCAGCTTGGCCCCCCGGGGTGGCCACGAGCAGTACTTC
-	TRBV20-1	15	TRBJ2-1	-	CSASEDWNVYNEQFF	TGCAGTGCTAGTGAAGACTGGAATGTCTACAATGAGCAGTTCTTC
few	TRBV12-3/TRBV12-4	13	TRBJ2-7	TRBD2	CASTRSGIYEQYF	TGTGCCAGCACCCGAAGCGGGATCTACGAGCAGTACTTC